The 13 T cell receptor beta chains below come from one sample, sequenced in a study of OX40 agonist ivuxolimab in advanced cancers. Clones were read by immunoSEQ multiplex PCR, and TCRdb kept only the in-frame ones, dropping some. The table lists tens of thousands of clones, 91% of them singletons. The sample in question was CD4+ or CD8+ T cells sorted from blood, obtained in a trial of the OX40 agonist ivuxolimab. The receptors here all came from an adult with an advanced solid tumor such as melanoma, head and neck, liver or kidney cancer.

V is TRBV5-4 and J is TRBJ2-7, with D uncertain. CDR1 and CDR2 (germline): SGHNT, YYREEE (reference sequence). This CDR3 spans 13 amino acids. V lost 0 bases and J lost 4, with 8 bases in between. The CDR3 loop reads CASSLGALYEQYF. The CDR3 DNA reads TGTGCCAGCAGCTTGGGAGCCTTGTACGAGCAGTACTTC.

V gene TRBV4-1 combines with J gene TRBJ1-4, with a possible D match to TRBD1 (5 bases). There are 15 residues in the CDR3. Trimming pared 0 bases from V and 8 bases from J, leaving 13 bases between. Per the germline V gene, CDR1 is MGHRA and CDR2 is YSYEKL. The CDR3 here is CASSQDIGGGEKLFF. The CDR3 nucleotides are TGCGCCAGCAGCCAAGATATCGGGGGTGGGGAAAAACTGTTTTTT.

The chain is built from TRBV4-1 and TRBJ1-3; possible D gene TRBD1, 6 bases. Germline lookup yields CDR1 MGHRA and CDR2 YSYEKL. Between the trimmed V and J ends, which lost 5 bases and 7 bases, there was a span of 21 bases. The CDR3 contains 16 residues. CDR3 residues: CASSSRYVDSGNTIYF. DNA for the CDR3: TGCGCCAGCAGCTCCCGCTACGTGGACAGCGGCAACACCATATATTTT.

The J gene is TRBJ1-5, the V gene TRBV4-1; D remains ambiguous. Trimming stripped 0 bases from V and 0 bases from J, with 9 bases between. This CDR3 contains 16 residues. Germline CDR1 MGHRA, CDR2 YSYEKL. The CDR3 DNA sequence: TGCGCCAGCAGCCAAGAGGGCAGAAATAGCAATCAGCCCCAGCATTTT. It translates to CASSQEGRNSNQPQHF.

The rearrangement joins TRBV11-1 to TRBJ1-1; 8 bases line up with TRBD1. The CDR3 covers 16 residues. V lost 5 bases, J lost 3 bases, and 11 bases stayed unmatched. Per germline, CDR1 SGHAT and CDR2 FQDESV (reference sequence). The CDR3 nucleotides read TGTGCCAGCAGCCCGGGACAGGCTGCGTGGGACACTGAAGCTTTCTTT. Amino acids: CASSPGQAAWDTEAFF. Full variable domain (rest looked up from reference TRBV11-1 and TRBJ1-1): EAEVAQSPRYKITEKSQAVAFWCDPISGHATLYWYRQILGQGPELLVQFQDESVVDDSQLPKDRFSAERLKGVDSTLKIQPAELGDSAMYLCASSPGQAAWDTEAFFGQGTRLTVV.

This chain uses TRBV5-5 with TRBJ1-2, with 7 nucleotides matching TRBD1. The germline V gene has CDR1 SGHKS and CDR2 YYEKEE (reference sequence). V was pared by 2 bases and J by 8 bases, with 6 bases of the junction left unmatched. The CDR3 extends over 13 amino acids. The CDR3 here is CASSLDRVDGYTF. The CDR3 DNA reads TGTGCCAGCAGCTTAGACAGGGTCGACGGCTACACCTTC.

The gene calls are TRBV5-8 and TRBJ1-1; 8 bases align to TRBD1. The germline CDR1 and CDR2 sequences are SGHTS and YDEGEE. V lost 3 bases to trimming and J lost 1 base; unmatched junction nucleotides: 5. This CDR3 contains 15 residues. The chain's CDR3 is CASSSEGTGNTEAFF. The DNA of the CDR3 is TGTGCCAGCAGCTCGGAGGGGACAGGGAACACTGAAGCTTTCTTT.

The V call is TRBV9, the J call TRBJ2-7, with a possible D match to TRBD1 (6 bases). The CDR3 length is 12 residues. Germline loops: CDR1 SGDLS, CDR2 YYNGEE. V lost 4 bases and J 7 bases, leaving 12 bases between the germline ends. CDR3: CASSLQGGEQYF. The CDR3 DNA reads TGTGCCAGCAGCCTACAGGGCGGAGAGCAGTACTTC.

The chain has TRBV6-1 and TRBJ2-7, with a tentative D call TRBD2 (5 bases). The V gene lost 1 base and the J gene lost 2 bases, with 12 bases spanning the gap. The CDR3 has 15 amino acids. Germline assignment: CDR1 MNHNS and CDR2 SASEGT. CDR3 DNA: TGTGCCAGCAGTGAAGACGGACTGTCCCCCTACGAGCAGTACTTC. The encoded protein is CASSEDGLSPYEQYF.

This clone was picked up one time. The V gene is TRBV5-6, the J gene TRBJ2-1, with D unresolved. The CDR3 sequence is 14 residues long. The V end was cut by 2 bases, the J end by 7 bases, with 13 bases between. Germline V gene lookup returns CDR1 SGHDT and CDR2 YYEEEE. The DNA of the CDR3 is TGTGCCAGCAGCTTCGGGCAGTCGTCTAATGAGCAGTTCTTC. Protein sequence: CASSFGQSSNEQFF. Combining the CDR3 with reference TRBV5-6 and TRBJ2-1 gives the whole variable domain DAGVTQSPTHLIKTRGQQVTLRCSPKSGHDTVSWYQQALGQGPQFIFQYYEEEERQRGNFPDRFSGHQFPNYSSELNVNALLLGDSALYLCASSFGQSSNEQFFGPGTRLTVL.

V and J are TRBV28 and TRBJ1-1; D might be TRBD1 (6 bases). The CDR3 loop spans 14 amino acids. Per germline, CDR1 MDHEN and CDR2 SYDVKM. V dropped 7 bases and J dropped 1 base, with 13 bases sitting between them. This chain's CDR3 is CASKSAQGNTEAFF. CDR3 nucleotide sequence: TGTGCCAGCAAATCGGCACAGGGGAACACTGAAGCTTTCTTT.

This sequence joins TRBV9 and TRBJ2-1; 8 nucleotides agree with TRBD2. The CDR3 is 16 amino acids. CDR1 and CDR2 (germline): SGDLS, YYNGEE. Trimming cost V 4 bases and J 0 bases; bases outside gene matches: 6. In nucleotides, the CDR3 is TGTGCCAGCAGCACCGAGCGGGGGAGCTCCTACAATGAGCAGTTCTTC. It specifies CASSTERGSSYNEQFF.

In its sample, this clone was seen once. The rearrangement uses TRBV6-5 and TRBJ1-3, with D tentatively TRBD1 (6 bases). This CDR3 contains 15 residues. V lost 2 bases and J 2 bases, leaving 10 bases between the germline ends. Germline V CDR1 and CDR2: MNHEY, SVGAGI. CDR3 coding DNA: TGTGCCAGCAGTTACCGGCAGGGGACTGGAAACACCATATATTTT. The encoded protein is CASSYRQGTGNTIYF.